Reported below is one TCR beta chain. Only a few counts were recorded for this clonotype. This clone's antigen is unknown. No base quality information exists; no much larger clone differs at one position. The entry originates in a study of T-cell reconstitution after alpha-beta-depleted transplantation in children (dated by TCRdb to the mid-2010s). With regard to the full study: T-cell immune reconstitution after TCRalphabeta/CD19-depleted allogeneic hematopoietic cell transplantation in children was quantitatively tracked in the study by means of TCR repertoire profiling.

Receptor amplification or capture employed PCR. The sequencer listed for this sample is Illumina HiSeq 2500. Molecular barcoding was employed in the preparation of TCR libraries, with unique molecular identifiers being used to normalize TCRbeta repertoire quantification. TCRdb reprocessed the public reads (quality trimming at Q25 with fastp, clone calling with MiXCR) and kept in-frame beta chains. Duplicate CDR3 protein sequences are folded into a single record with the most common DNA and genes. Present in this sample are about 460,000 distinct CDR3 sequences, about 10% of which were seen just once. 12% to 15% of the sample belongs to the ten largest clones. Interpreted using the paper, the treatment or condition label stands for: allogeneic hematopoietic cell transplantation with graft depleted of TCRalphabeta T cells and CD19 B cells. The children who served as transplant recipients had been given grafts of TCRalphabeta/CD19-depleted allogeneic hematopoietic cells.

Results the study describes overall, beyond this receptor: The apparently early recovery of alphabetaT-cell counts about two months after transplant reportedly depended on only several hundred rapidly expanded clones that came from non-depleted graft cells. In some patients, high TCRbeta diversity at day 60 was attributed to recipient T cells and intrathymic progenitors that had survived conditioning. Over the following months the frequencies of hyperexpanded clones went down, and after one year T-cell counts and TCRbeta diversity were mostly credited to newly produced T cells.

CDR1 and CDR2, looked up from the germline V gene (reference sequence), are DFQATT and SNEGSKA. The CDR3, from cysteine to valine, totals 11 residues. Here the CDR3 DNA is all that survives: 33 bases in frame from base 1. V and J are truncated by 6 bases and 3 bases respectively, leaving an intervening sequence of 9 bases. Material: PBMCs, mostly from graft donor cells, obtained 180 days after TCRalphabeta/CD19-depleted stem cell transplant. The chain is encoded by TRBV20-1 joined to TRBJ2-7, and perhaps TRBD2 as D gene, on 6 matching bases. This clonotype originated in a female patient aged 2-15 years who had a stem cell transplant for aplastic anemia, so the T cells may come from the graft donor. The CDR3 amino acid sequence is: CSAQDYYEQYV. Here is the DNA: TGCAGTGCACAGGACTACTACGAGCAGTACGTC.